This TCR beta chain was found in a study of tumor and adjacent non-tumor tissue in lung cancer. With regard to this clonotype: The conserved closing phenylalanine or tryptophan is absent in this CDR3, likely reflecting a read error.

The CDR3 is 14 residues long. This sample's RNA came from whole unsorted tissue. Distant lung tissue was collected more than 3 cm away from the tumor edge. Three rounds of nested PCR, following a modified ARM-PCR protocol, produced the TCRbeta library. TCRdb re-called the multiplex PCR reads through MiXCR, storing one row per CDR3 protein. Of over 35,000 distinct CDR3 sequences in the sample, roughly 66% were seen once. The chain uses TRBV12-3 or TRBV12-4 and TRBJ2-2, with D uncertain. The sequence came from a man aged 45-60 years with non-small cell lung cancer. The sequenced sample consisted of distant non-tumor lung tissue. The CDR3 region has the DNA TGTGCCAGCAGTTTTCAGACGAACACGGGGGAGCTGTTTCTT. It translates to CASSFQTNTGELFL.